Included here is one TCR beta chain sequence, with context. These data are taken from a study of CD8 T cells in Susac syndrome. The CDR3 length is 14 residues. V was clipped by 5 bases and J by 7 bases; unmatched bases: 7. CDR1 is SGHAT, CDR2 FQDESV, per germline (reference sequence). Reverse transcription used roughly 0.5 to 1 ug RNA and random hexamers. The CDR3 of TCR beta was amplified by immunoSEQ multiplex PCR across 54 Vbeta and 13 Jbeta. TCRdb recomputed calls from the immunoSEQ multiplex PCR reads with MiXCR, one row per CDR3 protein. The sample has about 200,000 distinct CDR3 sequences, around 90% seen once; the top ten hold about 0.09%.

The genes are TRBV11-1 and TRBJ2-2; 7 bases are a match to TRBD1. The sequence derives from a human donor with Susac syndrome. Sequences were obtained from CD4+ T cells from PBMCs. The CDR3 here is CASSVQGTIGELFF. In DNA, the CDR3 is TGTGCCAGCAGCGTACAGGGGACCATCGGGGAGCTGTTTTTT.